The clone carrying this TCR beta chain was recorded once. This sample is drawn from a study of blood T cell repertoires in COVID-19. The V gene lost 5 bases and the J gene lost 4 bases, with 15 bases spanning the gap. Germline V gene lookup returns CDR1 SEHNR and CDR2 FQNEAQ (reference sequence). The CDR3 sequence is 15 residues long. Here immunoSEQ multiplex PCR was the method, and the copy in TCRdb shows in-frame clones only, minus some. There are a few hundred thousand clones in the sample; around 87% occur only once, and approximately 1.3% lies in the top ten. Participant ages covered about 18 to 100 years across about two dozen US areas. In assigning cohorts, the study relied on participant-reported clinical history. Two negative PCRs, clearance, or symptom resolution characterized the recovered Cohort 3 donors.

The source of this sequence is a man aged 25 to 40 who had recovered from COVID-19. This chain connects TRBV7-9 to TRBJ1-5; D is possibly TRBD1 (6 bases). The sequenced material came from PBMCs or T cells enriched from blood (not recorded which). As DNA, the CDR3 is TGTGCCAGCAGCCGAGGACAGAGTTTTAATCAGCCCCAGCATTTT. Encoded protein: CASSRGQSFNQPQHF.